These 13 T cell receptor beta chains originate from one sample sequenced in a study of OX40 agonist ivuxolimab in advanced cancers. Sequencing used immunoSEQ multiplex PCR; TCRdb keeps in-frame clones, though not all of them. The top ten clones hold 0.95% to 1.3% of a sample with around 67,000 clones, roughly 90% of them seen once. This sample comprised CD4+ or CD8+ T cells sorted from blood, obtained in a trial of the OX40 agonist ivuxolimab. Source of these receptors: an adult with an advanced solid tumor such as melanoma, head and neck, liver or kidney cancer.

The chain employs TRBV28 and TRBJ2-7, with 8 positions matching TRBD2. There are 13 residues in the CDR3. V was clipped by 8 bases and J by 2 bases; unmatched bases: 5. Per the germline V gene, CDR1 is MDHEN and CDR2 is SYDVKM. The CDR3 nucleotides are TGTGCCAGCGGGCGCGGGGGGCCCTACGAGCAGTACTTC. This encodes CASGRGGPYEQYF. Full variable domain (rest looked up from reference TRBV28 and TRBJ2-7): DVKVTQSSRYLVKRTGEKVFLECVQDMDHENMFWYRQDPGLGLRLIYFSYDVKMKEKGDIPEGYSVSREKKERFSLILESASTNQTSMYLCASGRGGPYEQYFGPGTRLTVT.

The rearrangement links TRBV6-4 to TRBJ1-1; 7 bases are shared with TRBD1. This CDR3 has 14 amino acids. Germline V CDR1 and CDR2: MRHNA, SNTAGT. J lost 7 bases, V lost 6 bases, and 11 bases had no gene match. In DNA, the CDR3 is TGTGCCAGCAGCTTGACAGGGCCGGGAGTTGAAGCTTTCTTT. Protein sequence: CASSLTGPGVEAFF.

This clone was seen just once. The chain has TRBV18 and TRBJ2-1, with a possible D match to TRBD2 (6 bases). Germline V gene sequence: CDR1 KGHSH, CDR2 LQKENI. The CDR3 is 15 amino acids. Deletions cut 3 bases from V and 3 bases from J, with 12 bases between. Here the CDR3 reads CASSPGGSSYNEQFF. The CDR3 nucleotides are TGTGCCAGCTCACCGGGGGGTTCCAGCTACAATGAGCAGTTCTTC.

The chain has TRBV18 and TRBJ2-2; 9 bases are a match to TRBD2. V was clipped by 6 bases and J by 6 bases; unmatched bases: 8. Germline V gives CDR1 KGHSH, CDR2 LQKENI. The CDR3 spans 15 residues. The CDR3 loop reads CASSPGLAMAGELFF. The CDR3 DNA sequence: TGTGCCAGCTCCCCTGGACTAGCGATGGCCGGGGAGCTGTTTTTT.

V is TRBV2 and J is TRBJ2-7; D perhaps matches TRBD2 (5 bases). The V end was cut by 4 bases, the J end by 6 bases, with 13 bases between. Germline CDR1 reads SNHLY; CDR2 reads FYNNEI. The CDR3 consists of 13 residues. For the CDR3, the DNA is TGTGCCAGCAGTGTACAAGGACTCGGCGAGCAGTACTTC. Its protein is CASSVQGLGEQYF.

This chain uses TRBV5-1 with TRBJ2-1; 14 bases agree with TRBD2. The germline CDR1 and CDR2 sequences are SGHRS and YFSETQ. The CDR3 is 18 residues long. V shed 3 bases, J shed 2 bases, and the junction held 7 bases outside the gene matches. The CDR3 DNA reads TGCGCCAGCAGCTCTCGGACTAGCGGGAGGAAAACCTACAATGAGCAGTTCTTC. Translated, it gives CASSSRTSGRKTYNEQFF.

The chain employs TRBV7-2 and TRBJ1-2; no clear D. Trimming took 5 bases from V and 8 from J, leaving 15 bases between them. Looked up from germline, CDR1 is SGHTA and CDR2 is FQGNSA. This CDR3 comprises 13 residues. CDR3 loop: CASSPHPVRGYTF. DNA of the CDR3: TGTGCCAGCAGCCCCCATCCCGTGCGGGGCTACACCTTC.

The J gene is TRBJ2-1, the V gene TRBV10-2; 8 nucleotides line up with TRBD2. Germline V gene lookup returns CDR1 WSHSY and CDR2 SAAADI. The V segment lost 0 bases and the J segment 7 bases; nucleotides outside the gene matches: 8. The CDR3 sequence is 16 residues long. The CDR3 DNA follows: TGCGCCAGCAGTGAGTCAGGGATAGCGGGAAATAATGAGCAGTTCTTC. Its translation is CASSESGIAGNNEQFF.

The rearrangement uses TRBV5-1 and TRBJ2-7; D uncertain. CDR1 is SGHRS, CDR2 YFSETQ, per germline. CDR3 length: 12 residues. V lost 3 bases, J lost 4 bases, and 8 bases lay in between. The CDR3, as DNA: TGCGCCAGCAGCTCCCACGATTACGAGCAGTACTTC. This encodes CASSSHDYEQYF.

The chain employs TRBV18 and TRBJ1-2; weak D call: TRBD1 (5 bases). The V end was cut by 2 bases, the J end by 3 bases, with 10 bases between. Germline V lookup: CDR1 KGHSH, CDR2 LQKENI. The CDR3 totals 14 residues. CDR3 coding DNA: TGTGCCAGCTCACCAGGACAAATCTACTATGGCTACACCTTC. Protein: CASSPGQIYYGYTF.

V and J are TRBV18 and TRBJ1-1; 8 bases fit TRBD1. Looked up from germline, CDR1 is KGHSH and CDR2 is LQKENI. CDR3 length: 14 amino acids. V dropped 3 bases and J dropped 7; count of bases not matched to a gene: 7. In DNA, the CDR3 is TGTGCCAGCTCACCCCGGACAGGGCTGGTTGAAGCTTTCTTT. This encodes CASSPRTGLVEAFF.

This clone was seen a few times. The rearrangement links TRBV6-5 to TRBJ1-2; D is perhaps TRBD1 (6 bases). V shed 10 bases and J shed 4 bases, with 13 bases lying between them. The germline V gene has CDR1 MNHEY and CDR2 SVGAGI. The CDR3 covers 12 residues. CDR3 loop: CATHRDLYGYTF. The CDR3 bases are TGTGCCACCCACAGGGACCTCTATGGCTACACCTTC.

The chain is built from TRBV6-1 and TRBJ1-2; D is undetermined. With 3 bases removed from V and 6 bases from J, the gap between germline ends came to 20 bases. CDR1 and CDR2 (germline): MNHNS, SASEGT. This CDR3 has 16 amino acids. In DNA form, the CDR3 reads TGTGCCAGCAGTGACAACTTGACCGGGCCCAGAGATGGCTACACCTTC. It translates to CASSDNLTGPRDGYTF.